These T cell receptor beta chains were read from a single sample in a study of T cells in Graves' hyperthyroidism and ophthalmopathy. TCRdb recomputed calls from the multiplex PCR reads with MiXCR, one row per CDR3 protein. Of a few hundred thousand distinct CDR3 sequences listed, approximately 14% are singletons. The sequenced material came from blood. These receptors were collected from a woman younger than 45 with Graves' hyperthyroidism. Each CDR3 is given with its conserved first and last residue. The D gene is left open where the match is weak. Expanded clones get a size class; other rows say once, few or many, or leave the size out.

>TRBJ2-1|many|TRBD2|TRBV5-1
CASSSGLAGVDEQFF
TGCGCCAGCAGCTCGGGACTAGCGGGAGTCGATGAGCAGTTCTTC
>TRBJ1-2|NA|NA|TRBV3-2
CASSRDRISILGGYTF
TGTGCCAGCAGCCGGGACAGGATATCGATTCTCGGCGGCTACACCTTC
>TRBJ2-3|many|NA|TRBV24-1
CATSDLRGGRGQDTQYF
TGTGCCACCAGTGATCTAAGGGGCGGACGGGGGCAAGATACGCAGTATTTT
>TRBJ2-1|many|NA|TRBV28
CASLYTASSYNEQFF
TGTGCCAGCCTTTATACGGCTAGCTCCTACAATGAGCAGTTCTTC
>TRBJ2-4|many|TRBD2|TRBV28
CASSTARLATPLAKNIQYF
TGTGCCAGCAGTACGGCGCGACTAGCTACCCCGCTAGCCAAAAACATTCAGTACTTC
>TRBJ1-3|few|NA|TRBV19
CASSMWGTSSGNTIYF
TGTGCCAGTAGTATGTGGGGGACAAGCTCTGGAAACACCATATATTTT
>TRBJ2-7|many|TRBD1|TRBV5-1
CASSLGTAGQVSYEQYF
TGCGCCAGCAGCTTGGGAACTGCTGGACAGGTCTCCTACGAGCAGTACTTC
>TRBJ1-2|NA|NA|TRBV5-5
CASRNHGGGYGYTF
TGTGCCAGCAGGAACCACGGGGGAGGCTATGGCTACACCTTC
>TRBJ2-1|many|NA|TRBV5-1
CASSNSYNEQFF
TGCGCCAGCAGCAACTCATACAATGAGCAGTTCTTC
>TRBJ2-7|NA|TRBD1|TRBV5-1
CASSLGPGQGYEQYF
TGCGCCAGCAGCTTGGGCCCTGGACAGGGGTACGAGCAGTACTTC
>TRBJ1-1|many|NA|TRBV7-9
CASSFRSGRWAEAFF
TGTGCCAGCAGCTTCCGATCGGGACGGTGGGCTGAAGCTTTCTTT
>TRBJ1-2|few|NA|TRBV27
CASSFGGAGYGYTF
TGTGCCAGCAGTTTTGGGGGAGCGGGCTATGGCTACACCTTC
>TRBJ2-6|many|NA|TRBV12-3/TRBV12-4
CASSLDLTPSGANVLTF
TGTGCCAGCAGTTTAGACTTAACCCCCTCTGGGGCCAACGTCCTGACTTTC
>TRBJ1-5|many|NA|TRBV20-1
CSASPGVNQPQHF
TGCAGTGCTTCTCCGGGCGTGAATCAGCCCCAGCATTTT
>TRBJ1-2|many|NA|TRBV11-2
CASSPQVNYGYTF
TGTGCCAGCAGCCCTCAGGTTAACTATGGCTACACCTTC
>TRBJ1-2|many|NA|TRBV2
CASFGRLNNYGYTF
TGTGCCAGCTTCGGACGCCTCAATAACTATGGCTACACCTTC
>TRBJ2-7|many|TRBD1|TRBV5-1
CASSLEGARDEQYF
TGCGCCAGCAGCTTGGAGGGGGCGAGGGACGAGCAGTACTTC
>TRBJ2-1|NA|NA|TRBV29-1
CSVEPSAIYNEQFF
TGCAGCGTTGAGCCTAGCGCGATCTACAATGAGCAGTTCTTC
>TRBJ2-3|NA|TRBD2|TRBV27
CASSNLAGGTDTQYF
TGTGCCAGCAGTAATCTAGCGGGAGGGACAGATACGCAGTATTTT
>TRBJ1-1|many|TRBD1|TRBV3-1
CASSQDAGGGDTEAFF
TGTGCCAGCAGCCAAGACGCAGGGGGCGGGGACACTGAAGCTTTCTTT
>TRBJ1-1|few|NA|TRBV10-3
CAISSEEGSRATEAFF
TGTGCCATCAGTTCCGAAGAGGGGAGTAGGGCCACTGAAGCTTTCTTT
>TRBJ2-7|once|NA|TRBV11-1
CASSADPYEQYF
TGTGCCAGCAGCGCCGACCCGTACGAGCAGTACTTC